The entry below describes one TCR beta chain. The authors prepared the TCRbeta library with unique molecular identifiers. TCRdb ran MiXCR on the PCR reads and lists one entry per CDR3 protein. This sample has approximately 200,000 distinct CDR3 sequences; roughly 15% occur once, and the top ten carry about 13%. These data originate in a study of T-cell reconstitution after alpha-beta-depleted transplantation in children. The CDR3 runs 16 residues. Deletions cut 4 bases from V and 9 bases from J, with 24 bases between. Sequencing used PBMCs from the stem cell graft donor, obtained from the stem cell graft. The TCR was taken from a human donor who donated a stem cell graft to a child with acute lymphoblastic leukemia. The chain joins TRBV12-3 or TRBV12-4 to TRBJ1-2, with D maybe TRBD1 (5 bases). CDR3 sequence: CASSSPRLKGQDSYTF. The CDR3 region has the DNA TGTGCCAGCAGTTCCCCGCGACTGAAGGGTCAGGACAGCTACACCTTC.